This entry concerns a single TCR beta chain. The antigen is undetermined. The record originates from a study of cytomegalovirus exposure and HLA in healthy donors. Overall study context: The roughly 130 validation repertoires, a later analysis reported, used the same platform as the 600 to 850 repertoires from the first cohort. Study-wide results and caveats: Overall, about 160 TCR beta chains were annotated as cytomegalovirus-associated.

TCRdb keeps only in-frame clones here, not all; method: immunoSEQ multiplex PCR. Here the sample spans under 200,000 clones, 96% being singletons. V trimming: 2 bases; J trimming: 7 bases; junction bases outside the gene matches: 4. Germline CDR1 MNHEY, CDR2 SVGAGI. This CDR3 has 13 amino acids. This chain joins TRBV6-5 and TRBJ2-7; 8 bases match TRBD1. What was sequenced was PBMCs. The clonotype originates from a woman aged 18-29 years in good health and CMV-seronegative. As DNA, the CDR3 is TGTGCCAGCAGTTACCAGGGGGCTGGAGAGCAGTACTTC. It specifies CASSYQGAGEQYF.